This T cell receptor beta chain was sequenced during a study of early stage breast cancer tumors. Study-wide results and limits: Commonly generated sequences made up most enriched TCRB sequences shared between patients.

Concerning this clone: The antigen is not known.

The CDR3 has 15 residues. CDR1 is SGHAT, CDR2 FQNNGV, per germline. V shed 3 bases, J shed 7 bases, and the junction held 8 bases outside the gene matches. Profiling relied on immunoSEQ multiplex PCR, and the TCRdb table lists in-frame clones only, not all of them. Of some 35,000 clones listed, roughly 70% are singletons. The TCR sequence derives from a person in their sixties with breast cancer. Sequencing input: blood. The chain couples TRBV11-2 to TRBJ1-4; TRBD1 matches at 7 bases. This CDR3 reads CASSFGTAWGEKLFF. DNA of the CDR3: TGTGCCAGCAGCTTCGGGACAGCTTGGGGTGAAAAACTGTTTTTT.